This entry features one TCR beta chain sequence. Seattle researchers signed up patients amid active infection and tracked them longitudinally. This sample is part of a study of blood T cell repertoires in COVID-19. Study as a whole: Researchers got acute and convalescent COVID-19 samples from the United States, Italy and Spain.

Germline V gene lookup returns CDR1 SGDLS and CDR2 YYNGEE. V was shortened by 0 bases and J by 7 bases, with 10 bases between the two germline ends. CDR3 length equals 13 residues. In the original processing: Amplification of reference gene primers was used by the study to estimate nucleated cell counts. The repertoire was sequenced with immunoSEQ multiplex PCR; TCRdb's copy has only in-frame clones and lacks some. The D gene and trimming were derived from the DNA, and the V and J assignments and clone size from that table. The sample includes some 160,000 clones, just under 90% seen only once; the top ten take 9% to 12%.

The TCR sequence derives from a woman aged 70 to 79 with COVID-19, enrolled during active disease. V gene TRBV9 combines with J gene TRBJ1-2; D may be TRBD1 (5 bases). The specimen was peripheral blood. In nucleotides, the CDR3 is TGTGCCAGCAGCGTAGGGGGCTTCAGTGGCTACACCTTC. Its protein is CASSVGGFSGYTF.